This T cell receptor beta chain was sequenced in a study of blood T cell repertoires in COVID-19. CDR1 and CDR2 (germline): LGHNA, YSLEER. The CDR3 extends over 17 amino acids. The V and J ends lost 4 bases and 1 base, in that order; junction bases with no gene match: 7. The repertoire was sequenced with immunoSEQ multiplex PCR; TCRdb's copy has only in-frame clones and lacks some. In the table there are 180,000 or so clones, around nine tenths of which are singletons. The TCR comes from a man aged 18 to 29 with active or convalescent COVID-19. Sequencing input: peripheral blood. The chain has TRBV4-3 and TRBJ1-5; 10 positions match TRBD1. The CDR3 sequence: CASSRSRDRGSNQPQHF. In DNA, the CDR3 is TGCGCCAGCAGCCGATCCCGGGACAGGGGAAGCAATCAGCCCCAGCATTTT.